The 32 T cell receptor beta chains below all came from one sample that was sequenced in a study of shared clonotypes between healthy human individuals. Sequencing used immunoSEQ multiplex PCR; TCRdb keeps in-frame clones, though not all of them. The sample yields 650,000 to 700,000 clones, less than 95% seen once. The source material was memory CD8+ T cells from PBMCs. The subset is: CD45RO+ cells pooled with CCR7-negative TemRA cells. These receptors all stem from a man aged 18 to 35 in good health. Some clones in this sample may be carry-over from other donors' samples.

The rearrangement links TRBV7-9 to TRBJ2-5, with unresolved D. V was cut by 0 bases and J by 1 base, with 6 bases left in between. The CDR3 runs to 14 residues. CDR1 SEHNR and CDR2 FQNEAQ come from the germline V gene (reference sequence). CDR3 sequence: CASSLAGTQETQYF. The CDR3 DNA reads TGTGCCAGCAGCTTAGCCGGTACCCAAGAGACCCAGTACTTC. The full variable domain, completed using reference TRBV7-9 and TRBJ2-5, is DTGVSQNPRHKITKRGQNVTFRCDPISEHNRLYWYRQTLGQGPEFLTYFQNEAQLEKSRLLSDRFSAERPKGSFSTLEIQRTEQGDSAMYLCASSLAGTQETQYFGPGTRLLVL.

The J gene is TRBJ2-3, the V gene TRBV5-1, with 8 bases aligning to TRBD2. This CDR3 has 16 residues. After removal of 4 bases from V and 1 base from J, the junction contained 8 bases not matched to a gene. CDR1 and CDR2 (germline): SGHRS, YFSETQ. The CDR3 DNA sequence: TGCGCCAGCAGCGCAAAGGAGACTAGCGGCACAGATACGCAGTATTTT. The encoded protein is CASSAKETSGTDTQYF.

This clone was recorded only once. The V and J genes are TRBV11-2 and TRBJ2-7, with a tentative D call TRBD2 (5 bases). V was shortened by 2 bases and J by 3 bases, with 8 bases between the two germline ends. CDR3 length: 13 residues. Germline lookup yields CDR1 SGHAT and CDR2 FQNNGV. The CDR3 DNA reads TGTGCCAGCAGCTTAATTCGGGGCTACGAGCAGTACTTC. Translated, it gives CASSLIRGYEQYF. The whole variable domain, remainder taken from reference TRBV11-2 and TRBJ2-7, is EAGVAQSPRYKIIEKRQSVAFWCNPISGHATLYWYQQILGQGPKLLIQFQNNGVVDDSQLPKDRFSAERLKGVDSTLKIQPAKLEDSAVYLCASSLIRGYEQYFGPGTRLTVT.

The chain uses TRBV28 and TRBJ2-1; D unresolved. The CDR3 runs 16 residues. Germline-derived CDR1 and CDR2 are MDHEN and SYDVKM. V was trimmed by 6 bases and J by 2 bases, leaving 17 bases between them. The CDR3 sequence: CASSPPSATPYNEQFF. Written as DNA, the CDR3 is TGTGCCAGCAGCCCCCCGAGCGCGACCCCCTACAATGAGCAGTTCTTC.

The V and J genes are TRBV2 and TRBJ2-1; D might be TRBD1 (6 bases). In germline, CDR1 is SNHLY, CDR2 FYNNEI. This CDR3 contains 14 residues. Trimming took 7 bases from V and 6 from J, leaving 16 bases between them. In nucleotides, the CDR3 is TGTGCCAGCACAGGGGTGGAAGGGGGCAATGAGCAGTTCTTC. Its protein product is CASTGVEGGNEQFF.

The V gene is TRBV18, the J gene TRBJ2-7; TRBD1 might be the D (5 bases). CDR3 length: 13 residues. Germline CDR1 KGHSH, CDR2 LQKENI. V gave up 3 bases and J gave up 0 bases, with 6 bases separating them. CDR3 sequence reads: CASSPGPSYEQYF. CDR3 sequence (DNA): TGTGCCAGCTCACCGGGGCCCTCCTACGAGCAGTACTTC.

The rearrangement links TRBV6-1 to TRBJ1-2; D is unclear. Trimming left V 8 bases short and J 6 bases short, with 10 bases between. Per the germline V gene, CDR1 is MNHNS and CDR2 is SASEGT. The CDR3 has 11 amino acids. CDR3 sequence (DNA): TGTGCCAGCTGGGGTCAGAATGGCTACACCTTC. This encodes CASWGQNGYTF.

About this clone: Other DNA sequences of this sample code for an identical CDR3. CDR3 nucleotide sequence: TGTGCCAGCAGCTCCGCCTACGAGCAGTACTTC. Residues: CASSSAYEQYF. The chain links TRBV7-9 to TRBJ2-7; no clear D. The V gene's germline CDR1 is SEHNR and CDR2 FQNEAQ (reference sequence). The CDR3 is 11 residues long. The V end was cut by 4 bases, the J end by 2 bases, with 3 bases between.

V is TRBV6-5 and J is TRBJ1-2; D perhaps matches TRBD1 (5 bases). CDR1 and CDR2 from the germline V gene are MNHEY and SVGAGI. The CDR3 has 14 residues. The germline V and J ends were trimmed by 3 bases and 4 bases, with 12 bases remaining between them. CDR3 in amino acids: CASSYGGGSYGYTF. In DNA form, the CDR3 reads TGTGCCAGCAGTTATGGTGGGGGAAGCTATGGCTACACCTTC.

Worth noting for this clone: Other DNA sequences in the same sample also yield this CDR3. This rearrangement joins TRBV5-6 to TRBJ1-2; 7 bases are a match to TRBD1. Germline CDR1 is SGHDT and CDR2 is YYEEEE. The trim removed 3 bases at V and 5 bases at J, leaving 4 bases unmatched. The CDR3 is 13 residues long. Here the CDR3 reads CASSSGQRYGYTF. CDR3 nucleotides: TGTGCCAGCAGCTCGGGACAGAGATATGGCTACACCTTC.

The chain has TRBV30 and TRBJ1-6; 7 bases align to TRBD1. With V trimmed by 4 bases and J by 9 bases, 9 bases remained unmatched. This CDR3 is built from 14 residues. Germline V lookup: CDR1 GTSNPN, CDR2 SVGIG (reference sequence). In DNA, the CDR3 is TGTGCCTGGACGGGGGACAGAACTTCTTCACCCCTCCACTTT. Protein: CAWTGDRTSSPLHF.

V and J are TRBV5-5 and TRBJ2-7; D remains ambiguous. Germline assignment: CDR1 SGHKS and CDR2 YYEKEE (reference sequence). This CDR3 has 12 amino acids. Deletions cut 7 bases from V and 2 bases from J, with 10 bases between. CDR3 sequence (DNA): TGTGCCAGCGTAGGACCCACCTACGAGCAGTACTTC. Translation gives CASVGPTYEQYF.

The chain couples TRBV5-1 to TRBJ1-4; 8 bases map to TRBD1. J was trimmed by 8 bases and V by 4 bases; bases with no gene match: 7. Germline V CDR1 and CDR2: SGHRS, YFSETQ. This CDR3 has 14 residues. The CDR3 protein is CASSRTGFEEKLFF. The CDR3 region has the DNA TGCGCCAGCAGCAGGACAGGGTTCGAAGAAAAACTGTTTTTT.

This chain uses TRBV4-1 with TRBJ1-2; maybe TRBD1 (5 bases). CDR3 length: 14 residues. Germline-derived CDR1 and CDR2 are MGHRA and YSYEKL. V dropped 3 bases and J dropped 8 bases, with 16 bases sitting between them. CDR3 in amino acids: CASSQITPGLGYTF. Written as DNA, the CDR3 is TGCGCCAGCAGCCAGATAACACCAGGGCTCGGCTACACCTTC.

The V and J genes are TRBV27 and TRBJ1-5; D is perhaps TRBD1 (5 bases). The V end was cut by 3 bases, the J end by 6 bases, with 12 bases between. The germline V gene has CDR1 MNHEY and CDR2 SMNVEV (reference sequence). The CDR3 covers 14 residues. The CDR3 spells CASSFGGDGQPQHF. The CDR3 DNA reads as TGTGCCAGCAGTTTCGGGGGGGACGGTCAGCCCCAGCATTTT.

The genes are TRBV27 and TRBJ2-4; D may be TRBD1 (6 bases). V was shortened by 0 bases and J by 1 base, with 10 bases between the two germline ends. CDR1 is MNHEY, CDR2 SMNVEV, per germline (reference sequence). The CDR3 has 16 residues. The CDR3 reads CASSLSPGAAKNIQYF. The CDR3 DNA sequence: TGTGCCAGCAGTTTATCGCCAGGGGCGGCCAAAAACATTCAGTACTTC.

This chain uses TRBV13 with TRBJ2-1; 9 nucleotides agree with TRBD2. J gave up 2 bases and V 1 base, and 6 bases lay outside the gene matches. In germline, CDR1 is PRHDT, CDR2 FYEKMQ (reference sequence). The CDR3 has 17 residues. The chain's CDR3 is CASSLVVAGVTYNEQFF. DNA for the CDR3: TGTGCCAGCAGCTTAGTTGTAGCGGGAGTAACCTACAATGAGCAGTTCTTC. Drawing the rest from reference TRBV13 and TRBJ2-1, the complete variable domain is AAGVIQSPRHLIKEKRETATLKCYPIPRHDTVYWYQQGPGQDPQFLISFYEKMQSDKGSIPDRFSAQQFSDYHSELNMSSLELGDSALYFCASSLVVAGVTYNEQFFGPGTRLTVL.

This chain links TRBV9 with TRBJ2-1; perhaps D is TRBD1 or TRBD2 (7 bases each). Germline V lookup: CDR1 SGDLS, CDR2 YYNGEE. The CDR3 runs 14 residues. V lost 4 bases to trimming and J lost 7 bases, with 15 bases between them. DNA of the CDR3: TGTGCCAGCAGCTCCCGACAGGGAGGGAATGAGCAGTTCTTC. It codes for CASSSRQGGNEQFF.

V and J are TRBV7-9 and TRBJ2-1, with 12 positions matching TRBD2. This CDR3 has 15 residues. J was trimmed by 5 bases and V by 4 bases; bases with no gene match: 3. Germline V gene lookup returns CDR1 SEHNR and CDR2 FQNEAQ (reference sequence). CDR3 coding DNA: TGTGCCAGCAGCTCCCGACTAGCGGGAGACAATGAGCAGTTCTTC. This gives the protein CASSSRLAGDNEQFF.

The chain employs TRBV2 and TRBJ1-3; tentatively, D is TRBD1 (5 bases). The V and J ends lost 3 bases and 0 bases respectively, with 15 bases between them. This CDR3 has 17 residues. Germline assignment: CDR1 SNHLY and CDR2 FYNNEI. The CDR3 loop reads CASSDFRENHSGNTIYF. CDR3 sequence (DNA): TGTGCCAGCAGTGATTTCAGGGAAAATCACTCTGGAAACACCATATATTTT.

The rearrangement uses TRBV7-6 and TRBJ2-2, with D possibly being TRBD1 or TRBD2 (5 bases each). The ends were cut back, 6 bases at V and 0 bases at J, with 14 bases in the middle. The germline V gene encodes CDR1 SGHVS and CDR2 FNYEAQ. The CDR3 has 16 residues. The CDR3 DNA follows: TGTGCCAGCAGACCCCCGGGGCCGCCGAACACCGGGGAGCTGTTTTTT. Translating gives CASRPPGPPNTGELFF.

This clone was counted once. This rearrangement joins TRBV5-1 to TRBJ2-5, with D possibly matching TRBD2 (6 bases). Germline V CDR1 and CDR2: SGHRS, YFSETQ. The CDR3 extends over 14 amino acids. The germline V and J ends were trimmed by 2 bases and 2 bases, with 10 bases remaining between them. The CDR3 loop reads CASSFPGLQETQYF. CDR3 bases: TGCGCCAGCAGCTTCCCGGGACTGCAAGAGACCCAGTACTTC. Full variable domain (missing parts from reference TRBV5-1 and TRBJ2-5): KAGVTQTPRYLIKTRGQQVTLSCSPISGHRSVSWYQQTPGQGLQFLFEYFSETQRNKGNFPGRFSGRQFSNSRSEMNVSTLELGDSALYLCASSFPGLQETQYFGPGTRLLVL.

V gene TRBV9 combines with J gene TRBJ1-2, with TRBD1 as a possible D gene (5 bases). Germline loops: CDR1 SGDLS, CDR2 YYNGEE. V was trimmed by 7 bases and J by 2 bases, leaving 18 bases between them. The CDR3 sequence is 15 residues long. Here the CDR3 reads CASGDGRKQNYGYTF. As DNA, the CDR3 is TGTGCCAGCGGGGACGGACGTAAGCAGAACTATGGCTACACCTTC.

The rearrangement uses TRBV7-9 and TRBJ2-5; D gene uncertain. V was trimmed by 10 bases and J by 5 bases, leaving 8 bases between them. The CDR3 is made up of 10 amino acids. CDR1 is SEHNR, CDR2 FQNEAQ, per germline (reference sequence). In DNA, the CDR3 is TGTGCCATAGCCTGGGAGACCCAGTACTTC. Translating gives CAIAWETQYF.

The chain has TRBV11-2 and TRBJ2-5; D gene ambiguous. Trimming shortened V by 5 bases and J by 0 bases, and 10 bases separated the two germline ends. The CDR3 is made up of 14 amino acids. Germline V gives CDR1 SGHAT, CDR2 FQNNGV. CDR3 protein: CASSQLGNQETQYF. CDR3 DNA sequence: TGTGCCAGCAGCCAACTGGGTAACCAAGAGACCCAGTACTTC.

The chain combines TRBV28 with TRBJ1-2; 8 bases match TRBD1. V shed 5 bases, J shed 5 bases, and the junction held 13 bases outside the gene matches. Germline-derived CDR1 and CDR2 are MDHEN and SYDVKM. The CDR3 is 16 residues long. CDR3: CASSDAGTGKPYGYTF. As DNA, the CDR3 is TGTGCCAGCAGTGACGCCGGGACAGGAAAACCTTATGGCTACACCTTC.

The chain carries TRBV6-5 and TRBJ2-6; TRBD1 or TRBD2 may be the D gene (5 bases each). Germline-derived CDR1 and CDR2 are MNHEY and SVGAGI. The CDR3 consists of 16 residues. V gave up 1 base and J gave up 0 bases, with 7 bases separating them. CDR3 coding DNA: TGTGCCAGCAGTTACTTTGGGACCTCTGGGGCCAACGTCCTGACTTTC. It codes for CASSYFGTSGANVLTF.

The CDR3 spells CASSFRTEYNEQFF. CDR3 sequence (DNA): TGCGCCAGCAGCTTCAGGACAGAATACAATGAGCAGTTCTTC. The genes are TRBV5-1 and TRBJ2-1; TRBD1 might be the D (6 bases). Trimming shortened V by 2 bases and J by 4 bases, and 10 bases separated the two germline ends. The CDR3 contains 14 residues. CDR1 is SGHRS and CDR2 is YFSETQ in the germline V gene. The complete variable domain, with remaining parts taken from reference TRBV5-1 and TRBJ2-1, reads KAGVTQTPRYLIKTRGQQVTLSCSPISGHRSVSWYQQTPGQGLQFLFEYFSETQRNKGNFPGRFSGRQFSNSRSEMNVSTLELGDSALYLCASSFRTEYNEQFFGPGTRLTVL.

The rearrangement uses TRBV11-2 and TRBJ2-2; the D is unclear. Germline V gene sequence: CDR1 SGHAT, CDR2 FQNNGV. Trimming removed 0 bases at V and 5 bases at J, with 7 bases between. The CDR3 runs 14 residues. The DNA for the CDR3 is TGTGCCAGCAGCTTAGATCCAAGAACCGGGGAGCTGTTTTTT. Translated: CASSLDPRTGELFF.

CDR3 sequence reads: CASSSGLGARETQYF. As DNA, the CDR3 is TGTGCCAGCAGCTCGGGTTTGGGCGCCAGGGAGACCCAGTACTTC. The rearrangement joins TRBV7-2 to TRBJ2-5; D not certain. CDR1 is SGHTA and CDR2 is FQGNSA in the germline V gene. V lost 4 bases, J lost 5 bases, and 17 bases lay in between. The CDR3 length is 15 residues. Full variable domain (remainder filled in from reference TRBV7-2 and TRBJ2-5): GAGVSQSPSNKVTEKGKDVELRCDPISGHTALYWYRQSLGQGLEFLIYFQGNSAPDKSGLPSDRFSAERTGGSVSTLTIQRTQQEDSAVYLCASSSGLGARETQYFGPGTRLLVL.

This chain connects TRBV28 to TRBJ1-5; D is possibly TRBD1 (5 bases). Germline CDR1 and CDR2: MDHEN and SYDVKM. CDR3 size: 16 residues. V was pared by 4 bases and J by 5 bases, with 18 bases between. CDR3 sequence (DNA): TGTGCCAGCAGTTCGCGGGGGACGGGTGTTGATCAGCCCCAGCATTTT. This encodes CASSSRGTGVDQPQHF.

The gene calls are TRBV4-3 and TRBJ1-2; perhaps TRBD1 as D (6 bases). This CDR3 has 14 residues. Germline V gene data show CDR1 as LGHNA and CDR2 as YSLEER. The V end lost 1 base, the J end lost 6 bases, and 12 bases lay between the germline ends. CDR3: CASSQVQGLNGYTF. CDR3 coding DNA: TGCGCCAGCAGCCAAGTTCAGGGGTTGAATGGCTACACCTTC.